This T cell receptor (beta chain) was captured by sequencing in a study of response to subunit inactivated influenza vaccine. Study outcomes and limitations: Authors suggested seasonal influenza vaccinations each recruit few new T cells.

Each CDR3 protein is one row after TCRdb ran MiXCR on the RT-PCR reads. Seen here are under 750,000 distinct CDR3 sequences, over 9.5% observed once, and the top ten hold 10%. V was pared by 4 bases and J by 0 bases, with 3 bases of the junction left unmatched. The CDR3 has 17 residues. Germline V gene lookup returns CDR1 MDHEN and CDR2 SYDVKM. This clonotype was seen at least ten times. Its antigen is undetermined. The chain couples TRBV28 to TRBJ2-1; the match to TRBD2 covers 13 bases. The material sequenced was PBMCs from blood, taken on the day of vaccination. The origin of this receptor is a man in his fifties or sixties who received an inactivated influenza vaccine. CDR3 region: CASSSTSGRSSYNEQFF. CDR3 bases: TGTGCCAGCAGTTCGACTAGCGGGAGGAGCTCCTACAATGAGCAGTTCTTC. The complete variable domain, with remaining parts taken from reference TRBV28 and TRBJ2-1, reads DVKVTQSSRYLVKRTGEKVFLECVQDMDHENMFWYRQDPGLGLRLIYFSYDVKMKEKGDIPEGYSVSREKKERFSLILESASTNQTSMYLCASSSTSGRSSYNEQFFGPGTRLTVL.